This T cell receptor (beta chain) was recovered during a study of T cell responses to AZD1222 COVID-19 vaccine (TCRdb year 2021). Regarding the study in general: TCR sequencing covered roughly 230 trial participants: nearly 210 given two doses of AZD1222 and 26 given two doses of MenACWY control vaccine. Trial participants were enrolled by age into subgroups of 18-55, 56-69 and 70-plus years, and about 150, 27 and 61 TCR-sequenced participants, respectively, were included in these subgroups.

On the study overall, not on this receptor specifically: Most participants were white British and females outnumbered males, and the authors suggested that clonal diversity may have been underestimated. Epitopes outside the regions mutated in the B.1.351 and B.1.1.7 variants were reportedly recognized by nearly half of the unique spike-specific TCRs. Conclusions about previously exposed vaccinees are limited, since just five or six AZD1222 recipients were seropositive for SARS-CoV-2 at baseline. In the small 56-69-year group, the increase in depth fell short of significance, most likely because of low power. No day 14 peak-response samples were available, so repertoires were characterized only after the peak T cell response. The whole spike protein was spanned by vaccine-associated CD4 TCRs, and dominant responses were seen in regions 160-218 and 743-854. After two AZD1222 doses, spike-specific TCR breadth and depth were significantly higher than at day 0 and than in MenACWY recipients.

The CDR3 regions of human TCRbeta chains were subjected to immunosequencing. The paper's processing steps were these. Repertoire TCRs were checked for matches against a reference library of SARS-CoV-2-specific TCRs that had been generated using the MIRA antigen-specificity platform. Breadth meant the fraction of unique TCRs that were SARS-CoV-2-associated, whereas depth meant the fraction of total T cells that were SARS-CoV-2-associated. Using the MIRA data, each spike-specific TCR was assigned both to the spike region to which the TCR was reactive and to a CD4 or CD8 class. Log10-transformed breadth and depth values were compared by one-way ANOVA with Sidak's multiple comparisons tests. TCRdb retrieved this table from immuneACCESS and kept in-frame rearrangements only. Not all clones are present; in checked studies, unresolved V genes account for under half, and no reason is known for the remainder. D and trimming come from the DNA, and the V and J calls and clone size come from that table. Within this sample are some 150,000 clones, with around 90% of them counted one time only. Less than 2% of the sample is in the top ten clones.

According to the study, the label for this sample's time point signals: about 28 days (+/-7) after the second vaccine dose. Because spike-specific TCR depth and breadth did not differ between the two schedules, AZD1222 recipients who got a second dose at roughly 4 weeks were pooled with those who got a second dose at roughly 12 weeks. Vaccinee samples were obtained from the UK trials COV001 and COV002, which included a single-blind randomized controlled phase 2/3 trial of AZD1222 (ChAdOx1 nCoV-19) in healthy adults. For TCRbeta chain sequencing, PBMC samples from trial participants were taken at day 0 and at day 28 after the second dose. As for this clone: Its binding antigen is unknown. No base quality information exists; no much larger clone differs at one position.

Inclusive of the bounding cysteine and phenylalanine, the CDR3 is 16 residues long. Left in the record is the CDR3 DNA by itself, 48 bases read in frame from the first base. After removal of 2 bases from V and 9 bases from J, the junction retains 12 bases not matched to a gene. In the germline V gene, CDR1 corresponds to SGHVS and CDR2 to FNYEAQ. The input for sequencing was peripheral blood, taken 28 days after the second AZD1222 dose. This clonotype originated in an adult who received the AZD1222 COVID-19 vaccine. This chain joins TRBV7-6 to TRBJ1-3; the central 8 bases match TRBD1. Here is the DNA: TGTGCCAGCAGCTTAACCCCTGGGACAGGATATACCACCATATATTTT. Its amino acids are CASSLTPGTGYTTIYF.